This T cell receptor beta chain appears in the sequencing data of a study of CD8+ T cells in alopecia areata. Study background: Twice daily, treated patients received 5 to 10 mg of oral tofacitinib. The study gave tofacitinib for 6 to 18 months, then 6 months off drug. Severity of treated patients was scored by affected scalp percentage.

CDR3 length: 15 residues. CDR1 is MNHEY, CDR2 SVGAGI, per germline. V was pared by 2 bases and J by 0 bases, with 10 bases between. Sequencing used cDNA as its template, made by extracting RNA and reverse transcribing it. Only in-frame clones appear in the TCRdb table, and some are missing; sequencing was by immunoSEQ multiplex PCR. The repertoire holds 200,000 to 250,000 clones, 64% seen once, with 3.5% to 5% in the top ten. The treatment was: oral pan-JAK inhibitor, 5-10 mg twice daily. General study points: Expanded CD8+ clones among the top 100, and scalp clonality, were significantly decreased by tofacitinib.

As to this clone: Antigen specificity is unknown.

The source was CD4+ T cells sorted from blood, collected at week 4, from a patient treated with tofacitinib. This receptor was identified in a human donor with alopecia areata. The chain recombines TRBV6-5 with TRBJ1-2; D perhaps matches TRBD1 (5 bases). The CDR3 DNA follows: TGTGCCAGCAGTTACATAGACAGAACTAACTATGGCTACACCTTC. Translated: CASSYIDRTNYGYTF.